The 17 T cell receptor beta chains in this list originate from one sample, sequenced in a study of cytomegalovirus exposure and HLA in healthy donors (dated by TCRdb to the late 2010s). Preparation of the library involved the immunoSEQ multiplex PCR assay. For the multiplex PCR, a mixture combining 60 forward primers for TCR Vbeta segments and 13 reverse primers for TCR Jbeta segments was used. Entries here come from immuneACCESS through TCRdb and include only in-frame sequences with V and J called. Some clones fail to appear in such tables; in the studies checked, an unresolved V gene covers under half of the shortfall, and the cause of the remainder is unknown. Within this sample are nearly 95,000 clones, with approximately 63% of them counted one time only. Roughly 6% of the sample lies in the top ten. The sample consisted of PBMCs. These receptors were collected from a woman aged 30 to 39 in good health and CMV-seronegative.

This rearrangement joins TRBV6-1 to TRBJ2-7; no definite D call. Looked up from germline, CDR1 is MNHNS and CDR2 is SASEGT. The CDR3 contains 12 residues. Trimming shortened V by 6 bases and J by 1 base, and 7 bases separated the two germline ends. CDR3 protein: CASRLTSYEQYF. For the CDR3, the DNA is TGTGCCAGCAGATTGACATCCTACGAGCAGTACTTC.

Only a few counts were recorded for this clone. J is TRBJ2-3 and V is TRBV10-2; possible D gene TRBD1, 8 bases. Trimming stripped 5 bases from V and 4 bases from J, with 16 bases between. The CDR3 contains 15 residues. Germline CDR1 is WSHSY and CDR2 is SAAADI. CDR3 nucleotides: TGCGCCAGCAGTCTCAACAGGGGGGGCGCAGATACGCAGTATTTT. Translating gives CASSLNRGGADTQYF.

The rearrangement joins TRBV29-1 to TRBJ2-5; a weak D match, TRBD1 (6 bases). V was cut by 6 bases and J by 2 bases, with 16 bases left in between. Germline V gene lookup returns CDR1 SQVTM and CDR2 ANQGSEA. This CDR3 is built from 14 residues. The CDR3 DNA reads as TGCAGCGTACAAAAGGGGGTAGGGCAAGAGACCCAGTACTTC. Its translation: CSVQKGVGQETQYF.

The chain links TRBV6-1 to TRBJ2-3, with 9 bases fitting TRBD2. The CDR3 is made up of 18 amino acids. V gave up 2 bases and J gave up 2 bases; unmatched junction bases: 11. Germline values: CDR1 MNHNS, CDR2 SASEGT. This CDR3 is CASSEWLAGRSNTDTQYF. The CDR3 nucleotides read TGTGCCAGCAGTGAATGGCTAGCGGGGCGGAGTAACACAGATACGCAGTATTTT.

The chain couples TRBV2 to TRBJ1-1; 7 bases fit TRBD1. From germline, CDR1 is SNHLY and CDR2 FYNNEI. The CDR3 loop spans 16 amino acids. The V gene end was trimmed by 6 bases and the J gene end by 0 bases; junction bases not matched to a gene: 10. The CDR3 region is CASSYPTTGLNTEAFF. The CDR3 DNA reads as TGTGCCAGCAGCTACCCCACGACAGGGCTGAACACTGAAGCTTTCTTT.

As DNA, the CDR3 is TGTGCCACCAGGGACTTCTCCTACGAGCAGTACTTC. It is translated as CATRDFSYEQYF. The genes are TRBV19 and TRBJ2-7; possible D gene TRBD2, 6 bases. The CDR3 runs 12 residues. CDR1 and CDR2 (germline): LNHDA, SQIVND (reference sequence). The V and J ends lost 10 bases and 0 bases respectively, with 10 bases between them.

The chain links TRBV27 to TRBJ2-7; D is unclear. This CDR3 has 11 residues. V gave up 3 bases and J gave up 4 bases, with 4 bases separating them. CDR1 is MNHEY, CDR2 SMNVEV, per germline (reference sequence). CDR3: CASSFGYEQYF. The DNA for the CDR3 is TGTGCCAGCAGTTTCGGTTACGAGCAGTACTTC.

This clone was seen more than once but under ten times. This chain joins TRBV7-6 and TRBJ1-4, with 7 bases that match TRBD1. The CDR3 runs to 20 residues. The V and J ends lost 1 base and 2 bases, in that order; junction bases with no gene match: 16. Per germline, CDR1 SGHVS and CDR2 FNYEAQ. Here the CDR3 reads CASSLGINVRGATTNEKLFF. CDR3 bases: TGTGCCAGCAGCTTAGGGATTAATGTCAGGGGGGCCACGACTAATGAAAAACTGTTTTTT.

The chain joins TRBV28 to TRBJ2-1, with D unresolved. CDR3 length equals 10 residues. V was shortened by 5 bases and J by 8 bases, with 4 bases between the two germline ends. Germline CDR1 MDHEN, CDR2 SYDVKM. CDR3 in DNA: TGTGCCAGCAGTCTAGATGAGCAGTTCTTC. Encoded protein: CASSLDEQFF.

The chain couples TRBV4-1 to TRBJ1-6; 10 positions match TRBD1. The germline CDR1 and CDR2 sequences are MGHRA and YSYEKL. The CDR3 is made up of 15 amino acids. Trimming cost V 4 bases and J 8 bases; bases outside gene matches: 5. CDR3 nucleotides: TGCGCCAGCAGCCTCTATGGACAGGGGGATTCACCCCTCCACTTT. Its translation: CASSLYGQGDSPLHF.

This clone came up a few times. The chain joins TRBV10-3 to TRBJ1-6; 8 bases agree with TRBD1. In germline, CDR1 is ENHRY, CDR2 SYGVKD. This CDR3 has 16 amino acids. J was trimmed by 6 bases and V by 0 bases; bases with no gene match: 4. For the CDR3, the DNA is TGTGCCATCAGTGAGTCCGGACAGGGTGGTAATTCACCCCTCCACTTT. Translation gives CAISESGQGGNSPLHF.

The gene calls are TRBV7-3 and TRBJ2-1; the match to TRBD1 covers 7 bases. The J segment lost 5 bases and the V segment lost 4 bases, leaving 2 bases of the junction unmatched. The CDR3 contains 13 residues. Germline-derived CDR1 and CDR2 are SGHTA and FQGTGA. The CDR3 region is CASSSGTDNEQFF. CDR3 coding DNA: TGTGCCAGCAGCTCCGGGACAGACAATGAGCAGTTCTTC.

V gene TRBV4-1 combines with J gene TRBJ2-1, with D possibly being TRBD2 (5 bases). Trimming removed 1 base from V and 4 bases from J, with 8 bases in between. Germline V CDR1 and CDR2: MGHRA, YSYEKL. The CDR3 consists of 14 residues. The CDR3 sequence is CASSQGAGYNEQFF. The CDR3 nucleotides are TGCGCCAGCAGCCAAGGGGCGGGTTACAATGAGCAGTTCTTC.

This chain joins TRBV6-5 and TRBJ2-7, with 8 bases fitting TRBD1. With V trimmed by 6 bases and J by 4 bases, 5 bases remained unmatched. The germline CDR1 and CDR2 sequences are MNHEY and SVGAGI. The CDR3 loop spans 13 amino acids. CDR3 in amino acids: CASSGQGLYEQYF. The CDR3 bases are TGTGCCAGCAGCGGACAGGGCCTTTACGAGCAGTACTTC.

This sequence joins TRBV5-8 and TRBJ1-5, with TRBD1 matching over 8 bases. This CDR3 is built from 13 residues. The germline V gene has CDR1 SGHTS and CDR2 YDEGEE. Germline trimming cut 4 bases from V and 6 bases from J; bases unmatched to any gene: 3. CDR3 protein: CASSRDRLQPQHF. The CDR3 DNA is TGTGCCAGCAGCCGGGACAGGCTTCAGCCCCAGCATTTT.

This clone was counted only a few times. V gene TRBV7-2 combines with J gene TRBJ1-1; 7 bases line up with TRBD1. The trim removed 11 bases at V and 2 bases at J, leaving 5 bases unmatched. Germline CDR1 SGHTA, CDR2 FQGNSA. The CDR3 totals 12 residues. The CDR3 region is CASRDSNTEAFF. For the CDR3, the DNA is TGTGCCTCCAGGGACAGCAACACTGAAGCTTTCTTT.

The rearrangement joins TRBV9 to TRBJ2-1; TRBD2 might be the D (6 bases). The CDR3 covers 15 residues. The V gene lost 2 bases and the J gene lost 9 bases, with 18 bases spanning the gap. Germline V gives CDR1 SGDLS, CDR2 YYNGEE. The CDR3 DNA sequence: TGTGCCAGCAGCGTGGGCGGGGCCGCTAGGGGTGAGCAGTTCTTC. Its protein product is CASSVGGAARGEQFF.